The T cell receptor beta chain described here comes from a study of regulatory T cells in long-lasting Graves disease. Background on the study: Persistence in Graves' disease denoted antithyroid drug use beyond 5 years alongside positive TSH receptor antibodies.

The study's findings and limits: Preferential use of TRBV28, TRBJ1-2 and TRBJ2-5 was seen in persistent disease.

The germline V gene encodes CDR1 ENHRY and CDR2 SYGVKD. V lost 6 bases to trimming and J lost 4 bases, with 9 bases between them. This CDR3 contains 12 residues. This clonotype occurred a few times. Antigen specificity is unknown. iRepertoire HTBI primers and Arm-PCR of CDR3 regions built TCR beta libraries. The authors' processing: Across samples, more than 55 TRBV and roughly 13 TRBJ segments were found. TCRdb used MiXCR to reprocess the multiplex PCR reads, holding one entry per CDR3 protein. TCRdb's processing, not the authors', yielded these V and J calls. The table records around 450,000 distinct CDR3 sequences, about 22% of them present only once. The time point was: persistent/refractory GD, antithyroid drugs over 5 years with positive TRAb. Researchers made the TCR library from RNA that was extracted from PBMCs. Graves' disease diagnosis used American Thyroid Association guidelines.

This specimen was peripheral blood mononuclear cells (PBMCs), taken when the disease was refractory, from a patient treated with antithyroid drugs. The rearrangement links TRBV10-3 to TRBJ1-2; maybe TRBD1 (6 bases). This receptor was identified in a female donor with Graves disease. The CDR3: CAIRRGAYGYTF. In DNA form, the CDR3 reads TGTGCCATCAGGAGGGGGGCCTATGGCTACACCTTC.